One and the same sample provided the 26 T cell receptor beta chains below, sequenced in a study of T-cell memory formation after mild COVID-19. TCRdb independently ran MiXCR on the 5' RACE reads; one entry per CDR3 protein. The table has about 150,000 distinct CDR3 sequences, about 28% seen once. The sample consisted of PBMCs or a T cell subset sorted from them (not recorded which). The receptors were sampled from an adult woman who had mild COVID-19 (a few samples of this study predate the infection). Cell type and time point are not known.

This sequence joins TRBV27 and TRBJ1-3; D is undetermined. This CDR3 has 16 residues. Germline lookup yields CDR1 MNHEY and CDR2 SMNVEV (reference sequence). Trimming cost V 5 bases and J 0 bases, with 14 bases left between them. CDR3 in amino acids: CASSPRPLYSGNTIYF. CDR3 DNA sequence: TGTGCCAGCAGTCCGCGACCCTTGTACTCTGGAAACACCATATATTTT.

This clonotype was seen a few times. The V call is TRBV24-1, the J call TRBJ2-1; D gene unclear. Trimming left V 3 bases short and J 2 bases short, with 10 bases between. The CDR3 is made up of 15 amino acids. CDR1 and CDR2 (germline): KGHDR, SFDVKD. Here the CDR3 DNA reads TGTGCCACCAGTGATCCTCGTAGACCCTACAATGAGCAGTTCTTC. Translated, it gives CATSDPRRPYNEQFF.

The CDR3 coding sequence is TGTGCCAGCAGTTCCCGGACTAGCGGGCCGGGCGGGGAGCTGTTTTTT. Translation: CASSSRTSGPGGELFF. This chain joins TRBV7-9 and TRBJ2-2; 11 positions agree with TRBD2. In germline, CDR1 is SEHNR, CDR2 FQNEAQ (reference sequence). V shed 6 bases, J shed 7 bases, and the junction held 10 bases outside the gene matches. This CDR3 is 16 amino acids long.

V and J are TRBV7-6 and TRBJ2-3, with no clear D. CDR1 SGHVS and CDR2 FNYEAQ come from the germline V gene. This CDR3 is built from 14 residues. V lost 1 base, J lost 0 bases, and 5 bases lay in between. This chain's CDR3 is CASSLVGSTDTQYF. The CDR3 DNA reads TGTGCCAGCAGCTTAGTCGGCAGCACAGATACGCAGTATTTT.

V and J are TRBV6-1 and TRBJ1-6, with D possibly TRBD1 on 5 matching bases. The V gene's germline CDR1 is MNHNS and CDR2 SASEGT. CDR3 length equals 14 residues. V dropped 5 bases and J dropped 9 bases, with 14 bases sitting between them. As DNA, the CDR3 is TGTGCCAGCAGTTATGCCGAGGGGACTTCACCCCTCCACTTT. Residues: CASSYAEGTSPLHF.

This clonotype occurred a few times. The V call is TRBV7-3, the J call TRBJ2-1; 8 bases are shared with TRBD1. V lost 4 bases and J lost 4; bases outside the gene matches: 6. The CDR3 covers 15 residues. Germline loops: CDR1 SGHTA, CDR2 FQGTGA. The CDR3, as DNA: TGTGCCAGCAGCTACGGGACAGGAGCTTACAATGAGCAGTTCTTC. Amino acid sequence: CASSYGTGAYNEQFF.

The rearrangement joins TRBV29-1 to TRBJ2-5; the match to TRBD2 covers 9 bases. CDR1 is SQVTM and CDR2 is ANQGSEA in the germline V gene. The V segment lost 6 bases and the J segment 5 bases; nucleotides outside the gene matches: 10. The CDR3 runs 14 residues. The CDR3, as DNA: TGCAGCGTGGCGGCGCGGGGGGGCCGGGAGACCCAGTACTTC. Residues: CSVAARGGRETQYF.

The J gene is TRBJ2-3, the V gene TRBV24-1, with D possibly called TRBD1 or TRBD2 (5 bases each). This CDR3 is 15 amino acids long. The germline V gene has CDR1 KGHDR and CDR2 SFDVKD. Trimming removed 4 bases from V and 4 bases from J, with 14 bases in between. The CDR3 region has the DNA TGTGCCACCAGTGAGCCTGCCCGGGGACCAGATACGCAGTATTTT. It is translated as CATSEPARGPDTQYF.

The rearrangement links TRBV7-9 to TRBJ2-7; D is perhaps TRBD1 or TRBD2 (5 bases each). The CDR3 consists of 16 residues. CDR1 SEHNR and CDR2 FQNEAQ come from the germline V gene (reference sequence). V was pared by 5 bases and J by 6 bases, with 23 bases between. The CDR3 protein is CASSTHARGRPLEQYF. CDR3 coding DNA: TGTGCCAGCAGCACCCATGCTCGGGGCCGCCCACTCGAGCAGTACTTC.

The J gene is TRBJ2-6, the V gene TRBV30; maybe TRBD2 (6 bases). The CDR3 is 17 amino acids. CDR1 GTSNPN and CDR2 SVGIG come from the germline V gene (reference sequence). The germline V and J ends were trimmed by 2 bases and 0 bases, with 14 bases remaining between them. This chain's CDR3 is CAWSIGTFSSGANVLTF. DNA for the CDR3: TGTGCCTGGAGTATCGGGACTTTTAGCTCTGGGGCCAACGTCCTGACTTTC.

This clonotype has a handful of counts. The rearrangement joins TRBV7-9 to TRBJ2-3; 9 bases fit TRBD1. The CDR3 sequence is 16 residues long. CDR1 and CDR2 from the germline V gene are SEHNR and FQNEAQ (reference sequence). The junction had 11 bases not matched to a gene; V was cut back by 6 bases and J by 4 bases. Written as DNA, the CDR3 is TGTGCCAGCAGATTGCCCCCGGACAGGGGCTCAGATACGCAGTATTTT. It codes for CASRLPPDRGSDTQYF.

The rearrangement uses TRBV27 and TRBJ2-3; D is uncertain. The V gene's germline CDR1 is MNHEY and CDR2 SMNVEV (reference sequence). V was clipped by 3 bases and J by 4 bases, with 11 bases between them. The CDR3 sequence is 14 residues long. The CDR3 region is CASSLASKADTQYF. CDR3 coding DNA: TGTGCCAGCAGTTTGGCTTCGAAAGCAGATACGCAGTATTTT.

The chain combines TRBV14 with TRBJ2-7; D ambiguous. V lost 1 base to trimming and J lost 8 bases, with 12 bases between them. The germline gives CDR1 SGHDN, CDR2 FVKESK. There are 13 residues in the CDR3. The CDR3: CASSQVLRAQQYF. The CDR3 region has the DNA TGTGCCAGCAGCCAAGTCCTACGTGCGCAGCAGTACTTC.

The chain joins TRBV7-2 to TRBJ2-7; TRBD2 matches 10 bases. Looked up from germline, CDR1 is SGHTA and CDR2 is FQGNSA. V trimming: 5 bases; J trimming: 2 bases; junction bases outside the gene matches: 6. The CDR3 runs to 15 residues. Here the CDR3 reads CASSIPGLATYEQYF. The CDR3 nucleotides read TGTGCCAGCAGCATACCGGGACTAGCGACCTACGAGCAGTACTTC.

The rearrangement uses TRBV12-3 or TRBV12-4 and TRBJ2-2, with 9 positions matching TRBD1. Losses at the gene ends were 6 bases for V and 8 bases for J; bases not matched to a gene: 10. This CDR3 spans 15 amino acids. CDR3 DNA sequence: TGTGCCAGCAGCACGGGACAGGGAGGAACTGGGGAGCTGTTTTTT. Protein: CASSTGQGGTGELFF.

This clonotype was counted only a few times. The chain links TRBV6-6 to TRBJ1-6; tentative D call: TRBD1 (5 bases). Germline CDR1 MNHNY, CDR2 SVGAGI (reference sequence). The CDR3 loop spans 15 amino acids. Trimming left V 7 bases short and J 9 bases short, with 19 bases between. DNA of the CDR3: TGTGCCAGCACAAAAGCCTCAGGGTGGAGTTCACCCCTCCACTTT. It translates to CASTKASGWSSPLHF.

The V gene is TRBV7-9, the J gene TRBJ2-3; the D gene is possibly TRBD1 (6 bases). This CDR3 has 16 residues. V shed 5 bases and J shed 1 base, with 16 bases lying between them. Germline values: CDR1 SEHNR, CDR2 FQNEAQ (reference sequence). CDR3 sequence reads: CASSQGVQGRTDTQYF. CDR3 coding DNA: TGTGCCAGCAGCCAAGGCGTACAGGGACGCACAGATACGCAGTATTTT.

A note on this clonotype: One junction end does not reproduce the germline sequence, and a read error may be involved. CDR3 sequence (DNA): TGTGCTAGCAGCCTAACAAACAGACCCACAGATACGCAGTATTTT. Translated, it gives CASSLTNRPTDTQYF. This rearrangement joins TRBV7-7 to TRBJ2-3, with D unclear. CDR3 length: 15 amino acids. The germline CDR1 and CDR2 sequences are SSHAT and FNYEAQ (reference sequence).

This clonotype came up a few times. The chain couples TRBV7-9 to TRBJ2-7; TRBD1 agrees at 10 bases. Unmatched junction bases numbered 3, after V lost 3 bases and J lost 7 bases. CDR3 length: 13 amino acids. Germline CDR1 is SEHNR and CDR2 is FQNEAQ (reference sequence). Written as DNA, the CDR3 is TGTGCCAGCAGCTTCCCGGGACAGGGGGAGCAGTACTTC. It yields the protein CASSFPGQGEQYF.

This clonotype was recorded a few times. CDR3: CASSSSAYAGELFF. In nucleotides, the CDR3 is TGTGCCAGCAGCTCCAGTGCGTACGCCGGGGAGCTGTTTTTT. The chain is built from TRBV7-9 and TRBJ2-2, with D uncertain. The ends were cut back, 4 bases at V and 6 bases at J, with 12 bases in the middle. The CDR3 covers 14 residues. Germline loops: CDR1 SEHNR, CDR2 FQNEAQ (reference sequence). Looking up the rest from reference TRBV7-9 and TRBJ2-2 gives the full variable domain: DTGVSQNPRHKITKRGQNVTFRCDPISEHNRLYWYRQTLGQGPEFLTYFQNEAQLEKSRLLSDRFSAERPKGSFSTLEIQRTEQGDSAMYLCASSSSAYAGELFFGEGSRLTVL.

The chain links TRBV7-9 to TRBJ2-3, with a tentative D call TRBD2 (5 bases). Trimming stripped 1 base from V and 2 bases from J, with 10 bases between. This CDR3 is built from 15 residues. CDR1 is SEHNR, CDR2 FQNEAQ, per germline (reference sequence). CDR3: CASSLVRASTDTQYF. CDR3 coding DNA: TGTGCCAGCAGCTTAGTGAGGGCCTCCACAGATACGCAGTATTTT. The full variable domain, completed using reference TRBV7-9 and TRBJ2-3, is DTGVSQNPRHKITKRGQNVTFRCDPISEHNRLYWYRQTLGQGPEFLTYFQNEAQLEKSRLLSDRFSAERPKGSFSTLEIQRTEQGDSAMYLCASSLVRASTDTQYFGPGTRLTVL.

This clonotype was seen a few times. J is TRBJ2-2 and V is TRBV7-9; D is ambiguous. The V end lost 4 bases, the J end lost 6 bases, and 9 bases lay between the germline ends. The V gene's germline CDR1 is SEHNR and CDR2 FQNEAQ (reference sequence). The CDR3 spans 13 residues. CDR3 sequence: CASSSIGPGELFF. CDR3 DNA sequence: TGTGCCAGCAGCTCGATAGGACCCGGGGAGCTGTTTTTT. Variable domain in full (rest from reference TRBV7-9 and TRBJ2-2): DTGVSQNPRHKITKRGQNVTFRCDPISEHNRLYWYRQTLGQGPEFLTYFQNEAQLEKSRLLSDRFSAERPKGSFSTLEIQRTEQGDSAMYLCASSSIGPGELFFGEGSRLTVL.

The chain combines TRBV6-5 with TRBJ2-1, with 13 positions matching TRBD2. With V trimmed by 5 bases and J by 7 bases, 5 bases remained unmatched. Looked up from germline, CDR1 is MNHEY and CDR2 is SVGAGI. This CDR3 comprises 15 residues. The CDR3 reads CASSLGLAGANEQFF. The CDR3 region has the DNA TGTGCCAGCAGTCTCGGACTAGCGGGGGCGAATGAGCAGTTCTTC.

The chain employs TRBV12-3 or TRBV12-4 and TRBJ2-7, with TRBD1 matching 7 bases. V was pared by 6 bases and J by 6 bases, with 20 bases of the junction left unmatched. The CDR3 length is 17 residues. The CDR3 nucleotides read TGTGCCAGCAGCCCGAGTGGGGACAGAATTCGATCGGGCGAGCAGTACTTC. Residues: CASSPSGDRIRSGEQYF.

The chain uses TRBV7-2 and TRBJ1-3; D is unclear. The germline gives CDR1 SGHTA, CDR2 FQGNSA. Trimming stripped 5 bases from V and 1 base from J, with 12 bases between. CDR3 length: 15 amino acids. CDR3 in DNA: TGTGCCAGCAGCGACCGATGGGGATCTGGAAACACCATATATTTT. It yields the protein CASSDRWGSGNTIYF.

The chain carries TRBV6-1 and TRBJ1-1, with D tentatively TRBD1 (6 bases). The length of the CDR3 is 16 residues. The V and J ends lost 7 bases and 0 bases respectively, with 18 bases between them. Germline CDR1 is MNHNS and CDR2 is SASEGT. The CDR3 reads CASIERDTRLNTEAFF. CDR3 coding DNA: TGTGCCAGCATAGAGCGGGACACCCGATTGAACACTGAAGCTTTCTTT.